This is a list of T cell receptor beta chains from one sample in a study of blood T cell repertoires in COVID-19. Assay: immunoSEQ multiplex PCR; the TCRdb copy retains only in-frame clones and omits some. Of approximately 190,000 clones detected, around 80% appear once; the ten largest clones hold 20%. Sequencing was carried out using peripheral blood. These receptors were collected from a human donor in a cohort sampled during active COVID-19. Both conserved end residues are part of each CDR3. The order of the fields is clone size, J gene, D gene, V gene, CDR3 protein, CDR3 DNA. The D gene is left open where the match is weak. The size entry is marked missing in some rows and otherwise reads once, few, many or a size class.

clone size: -; J gene: TRBJ2-5; D gene: TRBD2; V gene: TRBV7-2; CDR3 protein: CASSLETGLGQETQYF; CDR3 DNA: TGTGCCAGCAGCTTAGAGACGGGACTAGGCCAAGAGACCCAGTACTTC
clone size: -; J gene: TRBJ1-1; D gene: TRBD1; V gene: TRBV7-9; CDR3 protein: CASSSTTGWGTEAFF; CDR3 DNA: TGTGCCAGCAGCTCGACGACAGGGTGGGGCACTGAAGCTTTCTTT
clone size: -; J gene: TRBJ1-4; D gene: -; V gene: TRBV7-2; CDR3 protein: CASSLGPGLNEKLFF; CDR3 DNA: TGTGCCAGCAGCTTAGGCCCAGGGCTGAATGAAAAACTGTTTTTT
clone size: -; J gene: TRBJ2-1; D gene: -; V gene: TRBV14; CDR3 protein: CASSLGSRYNEQFF; CDR3 DNA: TGTGCCAGCAGCCTGGGTTCCAGGTACAATGAGCAGTTCTTC
clone size: -; J gene: TRBJ2-5; D gene: TRBD2; V gene: TRBV2; CDR3 protein: CASSSSFSGGPQETQYF; CDR3 DNA: TGTGCCAGCAGTTCCTCCTTTAGCGGGGGGCCGCAAGAGACCCAGTACTTC
clone size: -; J gene: TRBJ1-2; D gene: -; V gene: TRBV5-6; CDR3 protein: CASSLGGGERANYGYTF; CDR3 DNA: TGTGCCAGCAGCTTGGGCGGTGGGGAGAGGGCTAACTATGGCTACACCTTC
clone size: -; J gene: TRBJ1-1; D gene: -; V gene: TRBV9; CDR3 protein: CASSTEGRVVFF; CDR3 DNA: TGTGCCAGCAGCACCGAGGGGAGGGTTGTTTTCTTT
clone size: -; J gene: TRBJ2-1; D gene: -; V gene: TRBV27; CDR3 protein: CASSRNRVVIDEQFF; CDR3 DNA: TGTGCCAGCAGTCGGAACAGGGTGGTAATAGATGAGCAGTTCTTC
clone size: -; J gene: TRBJ2-7; D gene: TRBD1; V gene: TRBV3-1/TRBV3-2; CDR3 protein: CASSPPTGVIGEQYF; CDR3 DNA: TGTGCCAGCAGCCCACCGACAGGGGTAATCGGCGAGCAGTACTTC
clone size: -; J gene: TRBJ1-2; D gene: -; V gene: TRBV27; CDR3 protein: CASTDAGGVNGYTF; CDR3 DNA: TGTGCCAGCACGGACGCGGGAGGGGTTAATGGCTACACCTTC
clone size: -; J gene: TRBJ1-5; D gene: -; V gene: TRBV7-2; CDR3 protein: CASTVTPGNQPQHF; CDR3 DNA: TGTGCCAGCACCGTTACCCCAGGGAATCAGCCCCAGCATTTT
clone size: -; J gene: TRBJ1-1; D gene: -; V gene: TRBV29-1; CDR3 protein: CSGEQGSMHEAFF; CDR3 DNA: TGCAGCGGGGAACAGGGATCAATGCATGAAGCTTTCTTT
clone size: -; J gene: TRBJ1-6; D gene: -; V gene: TRBV7-9; CDR3 protein: CASSYDRDTLGSYNSPLHF; CDR3 DNA: TGTGCCAGCAGTTACGACCGGGACACCCTCGGCTCCTATAATTCACCCCTCCACTTT
clone size: few; J gene: TRBJ2-3; D gene: -; V gene: TRBV29-1; CDR3 protein: CSAAQGGTDTQYF; CDR3 DNA: TGCAGCGCTGCCCAGGGCGGCACAGATACGCAGTATTTT
clone size: -; J gene: TRBJ2-1; D gene: TRBD2; V gene: TRBV18; CDR3 protein: CASSPFRGTSGPPWAYNEQFF; CDR3 DNA: TGTGCCAGCTCACCATTTCGGGGGACTAGCGGGCCCCCTTGGGCCTACAATGAGCAGTTCTTC
clone size: many; J gene: TRBJ1-2; D gene: TRBD1; V gene: TRBV20-1; CDR3 protein: CSASKQGANGYTF; CDR3 DNA: TGCAGTGCTAGTAAACAGGGGGCGAATGGCTACACCTTC
clone size: once; J gene: TRBJ2-3; D gene: TRBD2; V gene: TRBV29-1; CDR3 protein: CSVMTSGRGTDTQYF; CDR3 DNA: TGCAGCGTCATGACTAGCGGGAGAGGTACAGATACGCAGTATTTT
clone size: -; J gene: TRBJ1-2; D gene: -; V gene: TRBV4-2; CDR3 protein: CASSQVAGGRKETF; CDR3 DNA: TGTGCCAGCAGCCAAGTCGCTGGGGGCCGGAAAGAAACCTTC
clone size: -; J gene: TRBJ2-3; D gene: -; V gene: TRBV7-9; CDR3 protein: CASSLAGTYTDTQYF; CDR3 DNA: TGTGCCAGCAGCTTAGCGGGGACTTACACAGATACGCAGTATTTT
clone size: -; J gene: TRBJ2-7; D gene: TRBD1; V gene: TRBV27; CDR3 protein: CASSSYRGAYEQYF; CDR3 DNA: TGTGCCAGCAGTTCCTACAGGGGTGCATACGAGCAGTACTTC
clone size: -; J gene: TRBJ1-2; D gene: TRBD1; V gene: TRBV7-2; CDR3 protein: CASSLVPGQGNYGYTF; CDR3 DNA: TGTGCCAGCAGCTTAGTTCCGGGACAGGGGAACTATGGCTACACCTTC
clone size: few; J gene: TRBJ1-1; D gene: -; V gene: TRBV29-1; CDR3 protein: CSVSDTRNTEAFF; CDR3 DNA: TGCAGCGTCTCGGACACCCGAAACACTGAAGCTTTCTTT
clone size: -; J gene: TRBJ2-5; D gene: -; V gene: TRBV6-2/TRBV6-3; CDR3 protein: CASSGPMRVETQYF; CDR3 DNA: TGTGCCAGCAGCGGGCCAATGAGGGTAGAGACCCAGTACTTC
clone size: -; J gene: TRBJ2-2; D gene: TRBD2; V gene: TRBV6-2/TRBV6-3; CDR3 protein: CASSFGGGNTGELFF; CDR3 DNA: TGTGCCAGCAGTTTTGGGGGGGGAAACACCGGGGAGCTGTTTTTT
clone size: -; J gene: TRBJ1-2; D gene: TRBD1; V gene: TRBV6-5; CDR3 protein: CASRQTGPYYGYTF; CDR3 DNA: TGTGCCAGCAGACAGACAGGGCCCTACTATGGCTACACCTTC
clone size: -; J gene: TRBJ1-2; D gene: -; V gene: TRBV5-1; CDR3 protein: CASSLTTGTTLRYTF; CDR3 DNA: TGCGCCAGCAGCTTAACAACCGGGACAACCCTCCGCTACACCTTC
clone size: -; J gene: TRBJ1-1; D gene: TRBD1; V gene: TRBV5-1; CDR3 protein: CASSLFGQGGTEAFF; CDR3 DNA: TGCGCCAGCAGCTTGTTTGGACAGGGAGGGACTGAAGCTTTCTTT
clone size: -; J gene: TRBJ2-5; D gene: -; V gene: TRBV29-1; CDR3 protein: CSVALNTGTQYF; CDR3 DNA: TGCAGCGTTGCGCTGAACACGGGGACCCAGTACTTC
clone size: -; J gene: TRBJ2-6; D gene: -; V gene: TRBV12-5; CDR3 protein: CASGSRRVGSGANVLTF; CDR3 DNA: TGTGCTAGTGGTTCGCGCCGGGTCGGGTCTGGGGCCAACGTCCTGACTTTC
clone size: -; J gene: TRBJ2-1; D gene: TRBD1; V gene: TRBV10-3; CDR3 protein: CAISYTGVFPYNEQFF; CDR3 DNA: TGTGCCATCAGCTATACAGGGGTCTTCCCCTACAATGAGCAGTTCTTC
clone size: -; J gene: TRBJ1-3; D gene: -; V gene: TRBV28; CDR3 protein: CASSRTAGNTIYF; CDR3 DNA: TGTGCCAGCAGTCGGACTGCTGGAAACACCATATATTTT
clone size: -; J gene: TRBJ1-3; D gene: TRBD1; V gene: TRBV5-1; CDR3 protein: CASSLQTGDGNTIYF; CDR3 DNA: TGCGCCAGCAGCTTACAGACAGGGGATGGAAACACCATATATTTT
clone size: -; J gene: TRBJ2-7; D gene: -; V gene: TRBV5-8; CDR3 protein: CASSLTRTSWSLYEQYF; CDR3 DNA: TGTGCCAGCAGCCTGACTAGGACCAGTTGGTCCCTCTACGAGCAGTACTTC
clone size: -; J gene: TRBJ2-7; D gene: -; V gene: TRBV29-1; CDR3 protein: CSVSRSSYEQYF; CDR3 DNA: TGCAGCGTTAGCCGGAGCTCCTACGAGCAGTACTTC
clone size: -; J gene: TRBJ2-2; D gene: TRBD1; V gene: TRBV2; CDR3 protein: CASRGTGPGELFF; CDR3 DNA: TGTGCCAGCAGAGGGACAGGGCCTGGGGAGCTGTTTTTT
clone size: -; J gene: TRBJ2-3; D gene: -; V gene: TRBV11-2; CDR3 protein: CASSLTGPQPSTDTQYF; CDR3 DNA: TGTGCCAGCAGCTTGACAGGACCTCAACCTAGCACAGATACGCAGTATTTT
clone size: few; J gene: TRBJ1-6; D gene: -; V gene: TRBV2; CDR3 protein: CASSPGSESPLHF; CDR3 DNA: TGTGCCAGCAGTCCGGGTTCTGAGTCACCCCTCCACTTT
clone size: -; J gene: TRBJ1-5; D gene: -; V gene: TRBV2; CDR3 protein: CASRRTPSGNQPQHF; CDR3 DNA: TGTGCCAGCAGGAGGACACCGTCGGGCAATCAGCCCCAGCATTTT
clone size: -; J gene: TRBJ1-5; D gene: -; V gene: TRBV7-2; CDR3 protein: CASSLSGVVSQPQHF; CDR3 DNA: TGTGCCAGCAGCTTATCAGGGGTGGTTAGTCAGCCCCAGCATTTT
clone size: -; J gene: TRBJ2-1; D gene: TRBD2; V gene: TRBV7-6; CDR3 protein: CASSEGLAVVQFF; CDR3 DNA: TGTGCCAGCAGCGAGGGACTAGCAGTCGTTCAGTTCTTC
clone size: -; J gene: TRBJ1-6; D gene: -; V gene: TRBV11-3; CDR3 protein: CASSEGVQNSPLHF; CDR3 DNA: TGTGCCAGCAGCGAGGGAGTCCAGAATTCACCCCTCCACTTT
clone size: -; J gene: TRBJ2-1; D gene: TRBD2; V gene: TRBV7-6; CDR3 protein: CASSLSGTSGSNEQFF; CDR3 DNA: TGTGCCAGCAGCCTGTCCGGGACTAGCGGGAGTAATGAGCAGTTCTTC
clone size: -; J gene: TRBJ1-1; D gene: -; V gene: TRBV7-8; CDR3 protein: CASSLNRGEAFF; CDR3 DNA: TGTGCCAGCAGCTTAAATAGGGGAGAAGCTTTCTTT
clone size: few; J gene: TRBJ2-1; D gene: -; V gene: TRBV6-1; CDR3 protein: CASSDPPLLYNEQFF; CDR3 DNA: TGTGCCAGCAGTGACCCACCCCTACTCTACAATGAGCAGTTCTTC
clone size: -; J gene: TRBJ1-6; D gene: -; V gene: TRBV5-1; CDR3 protein: CASSQGGSSSYNSPLHF; CDR3 DNA: TGCGCCAGCAGCCAAGGCGGGTCGAGCTCCTATAATTCACCCCTCCACTTT
clone size: -; J gene: TRBJ1-1; D gene: -; V gene: TRBV11-3; CDR3 protein: CASSQGRELEAFF; CDR3 DNA: TGTGCCAGCAGCCAGGGCCGGGAGCTGGAAGCTTTCTTT
clone size: -; J gene: TRBJ1-2; D gene: -; V gene: TRBV29-1; CDR3 protein: CSVGGGPSGYTF; CDR3 DNA: TGCAGCGTTGGGGGGGGTCCTTCGGGCTACACCTTC
clone size: -; J gene: TRBJ2-2; D gene: TRBD2; V gene: TRBV2; CDR3 protein: CASRGLITGELFF; CDR3 DNA: TGTGCCAGCAGGGGACTAATCACCGGGGAGCTGTTTTTT
clone size: -; J gene: TRBJ2-1; D gene: -; V gene: TRBV4-2; CDR3 protein: CASSRRQAGPSSYNEQFF; CDR3 DNA: TGTGCCAGCAGCCGAAGACAAGCGGGTCCTAGCTCCTACAATGAGCAGTTCTTC
clone size: -; J gene: TRBJ2-6; D gene: TRBD1; V gene: TRBV19; CDR3 protein: CASSQTGTVHSGANVLTF; CDR3 DNA: TGTGCCAGTAGCCAGACCGGGACAGTTCACTCTGGGGCCAACGTCCTGACTTTC